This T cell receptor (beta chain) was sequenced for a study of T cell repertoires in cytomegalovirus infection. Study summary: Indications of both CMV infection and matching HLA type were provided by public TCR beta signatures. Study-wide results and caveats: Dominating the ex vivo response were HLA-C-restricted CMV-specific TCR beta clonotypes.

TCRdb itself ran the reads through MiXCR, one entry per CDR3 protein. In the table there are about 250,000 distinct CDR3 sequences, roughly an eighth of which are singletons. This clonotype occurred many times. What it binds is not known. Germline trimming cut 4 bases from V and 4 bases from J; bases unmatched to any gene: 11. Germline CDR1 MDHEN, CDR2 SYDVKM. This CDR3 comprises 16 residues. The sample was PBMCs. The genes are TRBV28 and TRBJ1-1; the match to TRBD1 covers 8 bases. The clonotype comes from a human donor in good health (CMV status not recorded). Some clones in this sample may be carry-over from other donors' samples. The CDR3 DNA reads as TGTGCCAGCAGTTCGGGTTCCGGACAGGGCTCCACTGAAGCTTTCTTT. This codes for CASSSGSGQGSTEAFF.